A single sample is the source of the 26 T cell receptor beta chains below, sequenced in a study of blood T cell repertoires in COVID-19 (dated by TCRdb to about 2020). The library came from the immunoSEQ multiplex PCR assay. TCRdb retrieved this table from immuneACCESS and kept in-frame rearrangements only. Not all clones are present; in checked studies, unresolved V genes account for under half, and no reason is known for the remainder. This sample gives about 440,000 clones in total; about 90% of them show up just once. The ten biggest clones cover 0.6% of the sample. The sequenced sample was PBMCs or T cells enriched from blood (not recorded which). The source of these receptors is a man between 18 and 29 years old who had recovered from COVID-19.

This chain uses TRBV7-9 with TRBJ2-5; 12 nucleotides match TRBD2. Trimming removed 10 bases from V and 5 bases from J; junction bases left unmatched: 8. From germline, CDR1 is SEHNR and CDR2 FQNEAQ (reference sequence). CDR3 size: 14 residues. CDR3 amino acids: CATSSGRARETQYF. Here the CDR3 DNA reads TGTGCCACCTCTAGCGGGAGGGCACGGGAGACCCAGTACTTC. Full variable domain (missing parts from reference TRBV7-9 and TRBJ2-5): DTGVSQNPRHKITKRGQNVTFRCDPISEHNRLYWYRQTLGQGPEFLTYFQNEAQLEKSRLLSDRFSAERPKGSFSTLEIQRTEQGDSAMYLCATSSGRARETQYFGPGTRLLVL.

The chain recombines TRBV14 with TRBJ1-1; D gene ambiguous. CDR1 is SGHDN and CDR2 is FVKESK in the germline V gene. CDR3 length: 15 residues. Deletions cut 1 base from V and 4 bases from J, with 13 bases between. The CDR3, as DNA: TGTGCCAGCAGCCAAGTTGGAGGGAGGTTCACTGAAGCTTTCTTT. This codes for CASSQVGGRFTEAFF.

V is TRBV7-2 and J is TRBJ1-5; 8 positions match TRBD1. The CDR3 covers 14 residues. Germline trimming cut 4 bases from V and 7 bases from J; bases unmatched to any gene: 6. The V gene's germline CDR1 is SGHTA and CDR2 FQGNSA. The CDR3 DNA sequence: TGTGCCAGCAGCTCAGGACAGGGTTGGCAGCCCCAGCATTTT. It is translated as CASSSGQGWQPQHF.

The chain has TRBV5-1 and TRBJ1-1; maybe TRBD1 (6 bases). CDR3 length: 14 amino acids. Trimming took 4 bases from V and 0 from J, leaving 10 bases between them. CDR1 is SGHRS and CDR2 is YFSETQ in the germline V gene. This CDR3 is CASSEDSVNTEAFF. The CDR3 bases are TGCGCCAGCAGCGAGGACAGCGTGAACACTGAAGCTTTCTTT.

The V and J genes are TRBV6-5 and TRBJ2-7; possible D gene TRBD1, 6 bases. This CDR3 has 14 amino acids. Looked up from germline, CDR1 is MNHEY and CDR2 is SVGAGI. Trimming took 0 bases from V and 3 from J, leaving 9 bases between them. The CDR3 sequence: CASSYSSRGYEQYF. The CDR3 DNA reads TGTGCCAGCAGTTACTCGAGCAGGGGCTACGAGCAGTACTTC.

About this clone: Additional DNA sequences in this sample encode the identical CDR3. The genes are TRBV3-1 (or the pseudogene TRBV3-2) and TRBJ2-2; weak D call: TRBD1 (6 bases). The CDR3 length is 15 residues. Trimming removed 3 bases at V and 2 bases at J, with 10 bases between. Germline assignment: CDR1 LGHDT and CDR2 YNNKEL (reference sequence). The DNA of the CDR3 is TGTGCCAGCAGCCAGGCAGGGGTAAACACCGGGGAGCTGTTTTTT. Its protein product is CASSQAGVNTGELFF.

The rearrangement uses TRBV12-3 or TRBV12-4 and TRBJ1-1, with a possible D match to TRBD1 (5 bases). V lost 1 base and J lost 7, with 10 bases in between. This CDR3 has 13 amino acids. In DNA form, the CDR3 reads TGTGCCAGCAGTTTAGAAGAAACAGGTGAAGCTTTCTTT. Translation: CASSLEETGEAFF.

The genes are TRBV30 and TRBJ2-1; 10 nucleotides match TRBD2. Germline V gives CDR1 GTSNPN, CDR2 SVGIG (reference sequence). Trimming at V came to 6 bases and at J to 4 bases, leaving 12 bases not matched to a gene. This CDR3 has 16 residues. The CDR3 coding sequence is TGTGCCTGCAAACACCGGACTAGCGGAAGTTACAATGAGCAGTTCTTC. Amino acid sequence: CACKHRTSGSYNEQFF. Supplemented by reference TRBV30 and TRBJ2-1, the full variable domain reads SQTIHQWPATLVQPVGSPLSLECTVEGTSNPNLYWYRQAAGRGLQLLFYSVGIGQISSEVPQNLSASRPQDRQFILSSKKLLLSDSGFYLCACKHRTSGSYNEQFFGPGTRLTVL.

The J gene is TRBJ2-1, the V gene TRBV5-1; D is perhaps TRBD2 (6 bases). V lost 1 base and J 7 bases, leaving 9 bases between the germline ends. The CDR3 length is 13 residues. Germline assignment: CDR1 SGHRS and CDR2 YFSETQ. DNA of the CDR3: TGCGCCAGCAGCTTGCGGACTACAAATGAGCAGTTCTTC. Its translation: CASSLRTTNEQFF. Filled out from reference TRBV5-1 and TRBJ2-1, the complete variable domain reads KAGVTQTPRYLIKTRGQQVTLSCSPISGHRSVSWYQQTPGQGLQFLFEYFSETQRNKGNFPGRFSGRQFSNSRSEMNVSTLELGDSALYLCASSLRTTNEQFFGPGTRLTVL.

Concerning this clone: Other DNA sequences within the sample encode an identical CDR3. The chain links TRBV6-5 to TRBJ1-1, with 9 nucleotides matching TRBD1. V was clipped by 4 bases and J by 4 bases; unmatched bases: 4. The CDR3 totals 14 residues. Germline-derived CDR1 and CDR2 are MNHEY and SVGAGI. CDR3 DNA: TGTGCCAGCAGTTCCGGACAGGGGAGCACTGAAGCTTTCTTT. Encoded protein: CASSSGQGSTEAFF.

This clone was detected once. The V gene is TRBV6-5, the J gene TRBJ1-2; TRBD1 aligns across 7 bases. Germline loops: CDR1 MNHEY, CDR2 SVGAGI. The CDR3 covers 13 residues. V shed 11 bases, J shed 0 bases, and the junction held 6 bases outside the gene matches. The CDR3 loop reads CAGRGQANYGYTF. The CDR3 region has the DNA TGTGCCGGACGTGGACAGGCTAACTATGGCTACACCTTC.

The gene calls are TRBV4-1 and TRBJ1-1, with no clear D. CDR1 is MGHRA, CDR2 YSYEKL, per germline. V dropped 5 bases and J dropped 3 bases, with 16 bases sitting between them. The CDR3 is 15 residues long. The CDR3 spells CASSLTSNPYTEAFF. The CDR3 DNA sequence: TGCGCCAGCAGCTTAACCAGTAACCCATACACTGAAGCTTTCTTT.

The CDR3 coding sequence is TGTGCCAGCATGGTTTACAGGGGTAGCACAGATACGCAGTATTTT. Protein: CASMVYRGSTDTQYF. The genes are TRBV7-3 and TRBJ2-3; 7 bases are a match to TRBD1. The length of the CDR3 is 15 residues. V lost 7 bases to trimming and J lost 0 bases; unmatched junction nucleotides: 7. The germline V gene encodes CDR1 SGHTA and CDR2 FQGTGA.

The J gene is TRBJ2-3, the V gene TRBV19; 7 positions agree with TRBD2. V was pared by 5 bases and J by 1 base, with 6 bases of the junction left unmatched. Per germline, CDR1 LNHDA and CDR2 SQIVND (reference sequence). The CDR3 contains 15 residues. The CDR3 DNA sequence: TGTGCCAGTAGTTTGACTAGCCCAGGCACAGATACGCAGTATTTT. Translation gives CASSLTSPGTDTQYF. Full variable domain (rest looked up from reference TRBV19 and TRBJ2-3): DGGITQSPKYLFRKEGQNVTLSCEQNLNHDAMYWYRQDPGQGLRLIYYSQIVNDFQKGDIAEGYSVSREKKESFPLTVTSAQKNPTAFYLCASSLTSPGTDTQYFGPGTRLTVL.

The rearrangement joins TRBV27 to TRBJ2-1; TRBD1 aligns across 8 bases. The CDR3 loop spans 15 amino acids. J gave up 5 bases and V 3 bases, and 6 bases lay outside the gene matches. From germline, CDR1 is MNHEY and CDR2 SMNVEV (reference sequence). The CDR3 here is CASSFRDRSDNEQFF. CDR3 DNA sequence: TGTGCCAGCAGTTTCAGGGACAGGAGCGACAATGAGCAGTTCTTC.

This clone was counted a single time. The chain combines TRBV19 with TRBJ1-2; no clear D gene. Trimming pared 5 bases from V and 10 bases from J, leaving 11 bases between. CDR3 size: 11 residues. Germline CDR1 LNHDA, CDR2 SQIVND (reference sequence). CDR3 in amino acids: CASSSYLDYTF. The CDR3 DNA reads TGTGCCAGTAGTTCCTACCTTGACTACACCTTC.

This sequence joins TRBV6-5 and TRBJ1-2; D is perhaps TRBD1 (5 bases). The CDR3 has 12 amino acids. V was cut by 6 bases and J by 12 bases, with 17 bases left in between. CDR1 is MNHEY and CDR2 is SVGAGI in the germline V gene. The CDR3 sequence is CASSGSLGAHTF. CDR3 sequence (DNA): TGTGCCAGCAGCGGGAGTTTAGGGGCCCACACCTTC.

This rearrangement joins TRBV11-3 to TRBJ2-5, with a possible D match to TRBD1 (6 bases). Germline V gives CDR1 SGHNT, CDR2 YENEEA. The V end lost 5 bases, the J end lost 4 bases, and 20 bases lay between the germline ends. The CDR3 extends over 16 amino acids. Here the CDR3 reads CASSLQGGGRGETQYF. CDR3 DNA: TGTGCCAGCAGCCTCCAAGGGGGTGGCAGGGGAGAGACCCAGTACTTC.

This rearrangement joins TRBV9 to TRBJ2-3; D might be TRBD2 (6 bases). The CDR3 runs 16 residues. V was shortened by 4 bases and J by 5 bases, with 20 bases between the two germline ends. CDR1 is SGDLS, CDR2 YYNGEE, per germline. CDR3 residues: CASSPTRERPRDTQYF. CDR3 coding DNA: TGTGCCAGCAGCCCGACTAGAGAGCGACCGCGAGATACGCAGTATTTT. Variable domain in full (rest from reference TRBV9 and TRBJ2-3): DSGVTQTPKHLITATGQRVTLRCSPRSGDLSVYWYQQSLDQGLQFLIQYYNGEERAKGNILERFSAQQFPDLHSELNLSSLELGDSALYFCASSPTRERPRDTQYFGPGTRLTVL.

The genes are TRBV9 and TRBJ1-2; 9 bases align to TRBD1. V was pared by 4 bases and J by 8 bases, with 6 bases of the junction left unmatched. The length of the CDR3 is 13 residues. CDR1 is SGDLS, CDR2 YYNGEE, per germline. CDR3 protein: CASSLGTGKGYTF. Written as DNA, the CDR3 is TGTGCCAGCAGCCTTGGGACAGGGAAGGGCTACACCTTC.

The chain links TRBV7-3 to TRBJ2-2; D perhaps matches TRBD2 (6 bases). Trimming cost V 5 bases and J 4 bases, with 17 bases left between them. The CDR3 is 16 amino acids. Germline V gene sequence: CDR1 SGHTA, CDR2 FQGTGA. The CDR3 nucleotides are TGTGCCAGCAGCCCGTCTAGGGGTAGCGGCACCGGGGAGCTGTTTTTT. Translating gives CASSPSRGSGTGELFF.

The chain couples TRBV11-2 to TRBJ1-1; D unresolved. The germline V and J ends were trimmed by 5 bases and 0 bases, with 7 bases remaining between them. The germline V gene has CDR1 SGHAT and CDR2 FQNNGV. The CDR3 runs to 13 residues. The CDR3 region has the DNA TGTGCCAGCAGCATTGGGCTGAACACTGAAGCTTTCTTT. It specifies CASSIGLNTEAFF. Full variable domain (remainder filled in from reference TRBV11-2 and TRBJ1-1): EAGVAQSPRYKIIEKRQSVAFWCNPISGHATLYWYQQILGQGPKLLIQFQNNGVVDDSQLPKDRFSAERLKGVDSTLKIQPAKLEDSAVYLCASSIGLNTEAFFGQGTRLTVV.

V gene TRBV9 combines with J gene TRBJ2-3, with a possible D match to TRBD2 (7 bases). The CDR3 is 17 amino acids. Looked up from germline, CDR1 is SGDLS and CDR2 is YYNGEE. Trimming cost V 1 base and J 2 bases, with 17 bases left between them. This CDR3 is CASSVRGASGTTDTQYF. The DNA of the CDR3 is TGTGCCAGCAGCGTAAGGGGGGCTAGCGGTACCACAGATACGCAGTATTTT.

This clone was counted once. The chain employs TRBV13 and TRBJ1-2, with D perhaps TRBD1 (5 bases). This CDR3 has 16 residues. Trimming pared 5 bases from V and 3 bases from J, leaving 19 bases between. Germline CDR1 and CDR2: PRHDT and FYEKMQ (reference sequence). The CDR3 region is CASSRTPGTADYGYTF. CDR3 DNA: TGTGCCAGCAGCCGGACCCCCGGGACTGCGGACTATGGCTACACCTTC. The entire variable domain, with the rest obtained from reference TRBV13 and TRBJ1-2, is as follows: AAGVIQSPRHLIKEKRETATLKCYPIPRHDTVYWYQQGPGQDPQFLISFYEKMQSDKGSIPDRFSAQQFSDYHSELNMSSLELGDSALYFCASSRTPGTADYGYTFGSGTRLTVV.

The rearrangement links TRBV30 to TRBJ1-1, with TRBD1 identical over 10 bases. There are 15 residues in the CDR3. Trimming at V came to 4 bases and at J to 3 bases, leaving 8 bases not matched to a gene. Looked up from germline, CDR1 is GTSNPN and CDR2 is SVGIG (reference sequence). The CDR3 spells CAWTDGTGDHTEAFF. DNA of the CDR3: TGTGCCTGGACCGACGGGACAGGGGATCACACTGAAGCTTTCTTT.

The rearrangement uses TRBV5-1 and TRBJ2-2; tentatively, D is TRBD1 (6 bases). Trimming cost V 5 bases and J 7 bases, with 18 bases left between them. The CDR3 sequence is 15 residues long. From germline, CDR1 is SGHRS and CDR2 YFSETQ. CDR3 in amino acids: CASSSHLGADGELFF. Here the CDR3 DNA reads TGCGCCAGCAGTTCCCACTTGGGGGCTGACGGGGAGCTGTTTTTT.